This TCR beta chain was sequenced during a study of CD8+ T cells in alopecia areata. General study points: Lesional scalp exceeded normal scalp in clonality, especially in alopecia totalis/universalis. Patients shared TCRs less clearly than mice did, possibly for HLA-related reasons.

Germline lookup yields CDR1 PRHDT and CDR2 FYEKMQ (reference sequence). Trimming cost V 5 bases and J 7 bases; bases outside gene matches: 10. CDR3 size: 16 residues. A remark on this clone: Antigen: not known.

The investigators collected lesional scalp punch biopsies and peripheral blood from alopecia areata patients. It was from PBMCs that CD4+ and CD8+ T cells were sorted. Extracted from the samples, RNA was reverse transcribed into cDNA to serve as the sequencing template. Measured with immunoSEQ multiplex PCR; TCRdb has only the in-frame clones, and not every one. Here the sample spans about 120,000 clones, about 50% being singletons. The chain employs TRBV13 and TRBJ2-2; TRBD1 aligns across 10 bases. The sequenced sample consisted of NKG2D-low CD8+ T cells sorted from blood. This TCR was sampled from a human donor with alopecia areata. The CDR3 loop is CASSIRTGGAGGELFF. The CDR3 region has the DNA TGTGCCAGCAGCATCAGGACAGGGGGGGCCGGCGGGGAGCTGTTTTTT.